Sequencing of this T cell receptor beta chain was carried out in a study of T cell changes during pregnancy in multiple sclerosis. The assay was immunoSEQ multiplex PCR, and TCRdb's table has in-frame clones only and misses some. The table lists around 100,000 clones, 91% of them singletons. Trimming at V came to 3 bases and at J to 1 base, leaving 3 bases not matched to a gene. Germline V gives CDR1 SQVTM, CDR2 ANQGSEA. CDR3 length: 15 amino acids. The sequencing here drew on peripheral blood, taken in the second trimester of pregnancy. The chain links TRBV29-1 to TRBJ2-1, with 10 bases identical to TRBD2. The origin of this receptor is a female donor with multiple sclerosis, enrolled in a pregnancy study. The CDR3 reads CSVEASGSSYNEQFF. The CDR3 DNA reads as TGCAGCGTTGAGGCTAGCGGGAGTTCCTACAATGAGCAGTTCTTC.